The subject of this entry is one TCR beta chain. The V end was cut by 4 bases, the J end by 7 bases, with 14 bases between. Germline CDR1 reads KGHSH; CDR2 reads LQKENI. This CDR3 has 14 amino acids. From the RT-PCR reads, TCRdb called clonotypes with MiXCR, one entry per CDR3 protein. The sample holds fewer than 800,000 distinct CDR3 sequences, over 12% seen once. Sequencing was performed on memory CD4+ T cells from blood. The chain couples TRBV18 to TRBJ1-5; perhaps TRBD1 as D (6 bases). The TCR originated in a female donor in good health, serving as a healthy control. DNA of the CDR3: TGTGCCAGCTCACTAGGGGGGTACGGGCAGCCCCAGCATTTT. It yields the protein CASSLGGYGQPQHF. The variable domain in full, with the rest retrieved from reference TRBV18 and TRBJ1-5, is NAGVMQNPRHLVRRRGQEARLRCSPMKGHSHVYWYRQLPEEGLKFMVYLQKENIIDESGMPKERFSAEFPKEGPSILRIQQVVRGDSAAYFCASSLGGYGQPQHFGDGTRLSIL.